Detailed here is one T cell receptor (beta chain). The antigen is not known. This sample is part of a study of cytomegalovirus exposure and HLA in healthy donors. The study's findings and limits: Later findings reportedly placed an Asian-associated ancestry cluster below the roughly 700-donor mean for N-insertions. The majority of CMV-associated TCR beta chains were reported as apparently HLA-restricted in a later analysis.

A multiplex PCR was run with 60 Vbeta primers and 13 Jbeta primers. The repertoire was sequenced with immunoSEQ multiplex PCR; TCRdb's copy has only in-frame clones and lacks some. The sample shows fewer than 120,000 clones, 65% to 80% of them seen only once. Input material: PBMCs. The TCR was taken from a man aged 30 to 45 in good health and CMV-seropositive.

Here the CDR3 reads CASSPSGTVNSPLHF. DNA for the CDR3: TGTGCCAGCAGTCCCTCCGGGACAGTAAATTCACCCCTCCACTTT. The V and J genes are TRBV27 and TRBJ1-6; TRBD1 matches at 7 bases. V lost 5 bases and J lost 7; bases outside the gene matches: 8. In germline, CDR1 is MNHEY, CDR2 SMNVEV (reference sequence). The CDR3 loop spans 15 amino acids.